A single sample gave rise to the 14 T cell receptor beta chains below, sequenced in a study of OX40 agonist ivuxolimab in advanced cancers. Data came from immunoSEQ multiplex PCR; TCRdb stores just in-frame clones and leaves some out. The sample shows some 46,000 clones, approximately 88% of them seen only once. The sample here was CD4+ or CD8+ T cells sorted from blood, taken in a trial of the OX40 agonist ivuxolimab. The receptors shown here come from an adult with an advanced solid tumor such as melanoma, head and neck, liver or kidney cancer.

The chain couples TRBV5-1 to TRBJ2-7, with TRBD1 identical over 12 bases. In germline, CDR1 is SGHRS, CDR2 YFSETQ. V lost 4 bases, J lost 2 bases, and 4 bases stayed unmatched. CDR3 length: 15 residues. The CDR3 reads CASSAGTGGAYEQYV. DNA of the CDR3: TGCGCCAGCAGCGCCGGGACAGGGGGCGCCTACGAGCAGTACGTC.

This clone was seen a handful of times. The chain employs TRBV21-1 and TRBJ2-1; the DNA was not used to check the table's D call, TRBD1. TRBV21-1 is reported as a pseudogene. The CDR3 runs to 17 residues. The CDR3 DNA is TGTGCCAGCAGCAAGGAAGTGGACACGGAGACCTACAATGAGCAGTTCTTC. Translated, it gives CASSKEVDTETYNEQFF.

This chain links TRBV4-1 with TRBJ1-1; D possibly corresponds to TRBD1 (6 bases). This CDR3 contains 12 residues. Germline lookup yields CDR1 MGHRA and CDR2 YSYEKL. Trimming pared 5 bases from V and 10 bases from J, leaving 14 bases between. The CDR3 is CASSKGGVGAFF. The CDR3 DNA reads as TGCGCCAGCAGCAAAGGGGGGGTCGGAGCTTTCTTT.

J is TRBJ2-6 and V is TRBV5-4; D is unclear. Germline values: CDR1 SGHNT, CDR2 YYREEE (reference sequence). V lost 0 bases and J lost 8, with 3 bases in between. CDR3 length: 12 amino acids. CDR3 DNA sequence: TGTGCCAGCAGCTTGGGGACCAACGTCCTGACTTTC. As protein: CASSLGTNVLTF.

The count of this clone is one. The gene calls are TRBV7-2 and TRBJ2-7; 8 bases align to TRBD2. Per germline, CDR1 SGHTA and CDR2 FQGNSA. This CDR3 comprises 18 residues. The junction had 15 bases not matched to a gene; V was cut back by 4 bases and J by 1 base. The CDR3 region is CASSSGGGSSYWSYEQYF. The CDR3 bases are TGTGCCAGCAGCTCGGGCGGGGGGTCCAGCTATTGGTCCTACGAGCAGTACTTC.

The chain couples TRBV29-1 to TRBJ2-3; D is uncertain. This CDR3 spans 11 amino acids. V was pared by 6 bases and J by 5 bases, with 9 bases between. The germline CDR1 and CDR2 sequences are SQVTM and ANQGSEA. In nucleotides, the CDR3 is TGCAGCGTCGACCCCCGAGATACGCAGTATTTT. Translated: CSVDPRDTQYF.

The sample holds a few counts of this clone. V usage is TRBV10-1 and J usage is TRBJ2-7, with D perhaps matching TRBD1 (6 bases). The CDR3 length is 14 residues. Trimming pared 8 bases from V and 3 bases from J, leaving 17 bases between. In germline, CDR1 is WNHNN, CDR2 SYGVQD (reference sequence). The DNA of the CDR3 is TGCGCCAGCCCCTTCCGGGACACGTTCTACGAGCAGTACGTC. Translating it yields CASPFRDTFYEQYV.

The genes are TRBV5-4 and TRBJ1-1; 11 bases fit TRBD1. Germline lookup yields CDR1 SGHNT and CDR2 YYREEE (reference sequence). Trimming at V came to 4 bases and at J to 4 bases, leaving 3 bases not matched to a gene. This CDR3 region has 14 residues. The CDR3 coding sequence is TGTGCCAGCAGCGGTGGGACAGGGGGCACTGAAGCTTTCTTT. This gives the protein CASSGGTGGTEAFF.

The V call is TRBV29-1, the J call TRBJ2-2, with D possibly TRBD1 on 7 matching bases. Deletions cut 6 bases from V and 4 bases from J, with 15 bases between. The CDR3 is made up of 14 amino acids. The germline CDR1 and CDR2 sequences are SQVTM and ANQGSEA. CDR3 in amino acids: CSVLRQGGTGELFF. CDR3 nucleotides: TGCAGCGTCTTAAGACAGGGAGGCACCGGGGAGCTGTTTTTT.

By share of the sample, this clone is hyperexpanded. The rearrangement uses TRBV7-9 and TRBJ2-7; a weak D match, TRBD2 (6 bases). Germline V CDR1 and CDR2: SEHNR, FQNEAQ (reference sequence). The V end was cut by 1 base, the J end by 7 bases, with 8 bases between. CDR3 length: 12 amino acids. CDR3 coding DNA: TGTGCCAGCAGCTTAGAAGGGAGGGAGCAGTACTTC. It yields the protein CASSLEGREQYF.

The rearrangement uses TRBV5-8 and TRBJ2-3, with 7 bases aligning to TRBD1. Germline assignment: CDR1 SGHTS and CDR2 YDEGEE. V shed 4 bases and J 2 bases; nucleotides not matched to a gene: 10. The CDR3 totals 16 residues. The CDR3 loop is CASSTSGQKYTDTQYF. The CDR3 nucleotides are TGTGCCAGCAGCACCTCGGGACAGAAGTACACAGATACGCAGTATTTT.

This clone was recorded only once. CDR3: CASSFQTPGNTEAFF. The CDR3 nucleotides are TGTGCCAGCAGCTTTCAGACACCAGGGAACACTGAAGCTTTCTTT. This chain connects TRBV7-2 to TRBJ1-1, with unresolved D. Germline CDR1 and CDR2: SGHTA and FQGNSA. This CDR3 has 15 amino acids. V lost 3 bases and J 1 base, leaving 12 bases between the germline ends.

J is TRBJ2-3 and V is TRBV11-1; unclear D gene. This CDR3 has 14 residues. V was cut by 7 bases and J by 2 bases, with 13 bases left in between. Germline loops: CDR1 SGHAT, CDR2 FQDESV (reference sequence). CDR3 protein: CASTPLSNTDTQYF. CDR3 bases: TGTGCCAGCACCCCGCTTTCGAACACAGATACGCAGTATTTT.

The chain uses TRBV6-1 and TRBJ1-1; D remains ambiguous. This CDR3 spans 15 amino acids. Trimming removed 7 bases from V and 3 bases from J, with 18 bases in between. Germline V lookup: CDR1 MNHNS, CDR2 SASEGT. CDR3 sequence reads: CASTLGEGKHTEAFF. The CDR3, as DNA: TGTGCCAGCACCCTAGGAGAGGGAAAACACACTGAAGCTTTCTTT.